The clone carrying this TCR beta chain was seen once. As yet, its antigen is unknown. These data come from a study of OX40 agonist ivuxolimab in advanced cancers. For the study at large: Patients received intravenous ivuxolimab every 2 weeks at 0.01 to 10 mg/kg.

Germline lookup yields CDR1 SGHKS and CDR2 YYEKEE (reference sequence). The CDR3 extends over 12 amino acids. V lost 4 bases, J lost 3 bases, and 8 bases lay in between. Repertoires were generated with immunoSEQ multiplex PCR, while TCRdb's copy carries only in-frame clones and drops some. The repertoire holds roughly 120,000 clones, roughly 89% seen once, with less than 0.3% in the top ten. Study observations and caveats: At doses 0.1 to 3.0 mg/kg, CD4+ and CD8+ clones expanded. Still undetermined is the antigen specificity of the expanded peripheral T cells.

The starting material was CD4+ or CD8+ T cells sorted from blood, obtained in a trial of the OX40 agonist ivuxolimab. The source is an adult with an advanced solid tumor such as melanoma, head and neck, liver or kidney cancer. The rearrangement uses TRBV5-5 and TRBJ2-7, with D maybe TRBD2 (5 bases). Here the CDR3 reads CASSNRDYEQYF. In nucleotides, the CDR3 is TGTGCCAGCAGCAACCGGGACTACGAGCAGTACTTC. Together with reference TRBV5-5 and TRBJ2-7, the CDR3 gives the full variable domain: DAGVTQSPTHLIKTRGQQVTLRCSPISGHKSVSWYQQVLGQGPQFIFQYYEKEERGRGNFPDRFSARQFPNYSSELNVNALLLGDSALYLCASSNRDYEQYFGPGTRLTVT.